This T cell receptor (beta chain) was profiled in a study of OX40 agonist ivuxolimab in advanced cancers. CDR3 length: 14 residues. Trimming pared 1 base from V and 1 base from J, leaving 7 bases between. The germline V gene encodes CDR1 MGHRA and CDR2 YSYEKL. TCRdb keeps only in-frame clones here, not all; method: immunoSEQ multiplex PCR. The sample carries fewer than 50,000 clones, about nine tenths recorded once. The chain employs TRBV4-1 and TRBJ1-1, with D possibly TRBD1 on 6 matching bases. The clonotype comes from an adult with an advanced solid tumor such as melanoma, head and neck, liver or kidney cancer. Material: CD4+ or CD8+ T cells sorted from blood, obtained in a trial of the OX40 agonist ivuxolimab. The CDR3 loop reads CASSQGTANTEAFF. CDR3 nucleotides: TGCGCCAGCAGCCAAGGGACAGCGAACACTGAAGCTTTCTTT.